This TCR beta chain was recorded in a study of blood T cell repertoires in COVID-19. Study background: T cells, B-cell-depleted T cells, or PBMCs supplied cDNA or gDNA.

Sequencing was performed with immunoSEQ multiplex PCR; in TCRdb, only in-frame clones are kept and a portion is missing. The data show 110,000 or so clones, more than 70% seen once. Per the germline V gene, CDR1 is MNHEY and CDR2 is SMNVEV (reference sequence). The CDR3 covers 14 residues. V gave up 3 bases and J gave up 3 bases, with 11 bases separating them. The receptor was isolated from a woman aged 60 to 75 with COVID-19, enrolled during active disease. The V and J genes are TRBV27 and TRBJ1-1; weak D call: TRBD1 (6 bases). Sequenced: peripheral blood. This CDR3 is CASSFGAGDTEAFF. CDR3 sequence (DNA): TGTGCCAGCAGTTTCGGGGCAGGGGACACTGAAGCTTTCTTT.